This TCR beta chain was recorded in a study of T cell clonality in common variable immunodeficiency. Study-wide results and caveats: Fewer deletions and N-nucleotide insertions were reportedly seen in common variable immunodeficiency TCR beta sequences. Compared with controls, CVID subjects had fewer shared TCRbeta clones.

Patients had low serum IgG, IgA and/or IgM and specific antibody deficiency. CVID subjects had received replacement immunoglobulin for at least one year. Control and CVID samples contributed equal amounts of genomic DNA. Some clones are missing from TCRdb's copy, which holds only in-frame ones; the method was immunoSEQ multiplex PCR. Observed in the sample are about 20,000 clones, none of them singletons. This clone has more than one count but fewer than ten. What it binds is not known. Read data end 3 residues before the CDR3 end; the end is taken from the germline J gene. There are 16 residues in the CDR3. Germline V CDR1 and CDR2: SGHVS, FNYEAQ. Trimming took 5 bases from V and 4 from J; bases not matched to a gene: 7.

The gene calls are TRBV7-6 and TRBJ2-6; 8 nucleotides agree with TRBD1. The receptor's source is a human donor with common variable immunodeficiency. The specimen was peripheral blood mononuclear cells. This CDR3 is CASSDDRGAGANVLTF. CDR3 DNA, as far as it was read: TGTGCCAGCAGCGACGACAGGGGTGCCGGGGCCAACGTC. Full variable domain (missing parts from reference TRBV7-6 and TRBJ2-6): GAGVSQSPRYKVTKRGQDVALRCDPISGHVSLYWYRQALGQGPEFLTYFNYEAQQDKSGLPNDRFSAERPEGSISTLTIQRTEQRDSAMYRCASSDDRGAGANVLTFGAGSRLTVL.